The 20 T cell receptor beta chains below come from one sample, sequenced in a study of blood T cell repertoires in COVID-19. Clones were read by immunoSEQ multiplex PCR, and TCRdb kept only the in-frame ones, dropping some. Altogether about 87,000 clones are present, roughly 80% being singletons, with the ten largest covering about a sixth. The source material was peripheral blood. Receptor source: a woman older than 75 with active or convalescent COVID-19.

The rearrangement links TRBV4-2 to TRBJ1-5; 7 bases are shared with TRBD1. J gave up 7 bases and V 0 bases, and 3 bases lay outside the gene matches. This CDR3 has 14 residues. Germline V gene sequence: CDR1 LGHNA, CDR2 YNFKEQ. Written as DNA, the CDR3 is TGTGCCAGCAGCCAAGAGACAGGGAGGCAGCCCCAGCATTTT. Its translation: CASSQETGRQPQHF.

The V call is TRBV9, the J call TRBJ2-7; D remains unclear. The germline CDR1 and CDR2 sequences are SGDLS and YYNGEE. V lost 3 bases and J 5 bases, leaving 6 bases between the germline ends. The CDR3 length is 11 residues. The CDR3 loop reads CASSAPNEQYF. CDR3 bases: TGTGCCAGCAGCGCCCCCAACGAGCAGTACTTC.

This sequence joins TRBV9 and TRBJ2-7; D possibly corresponds to TRBD2 (6 bases). V lost 4 bases to trimming and J lost 3 bases, with 17 bases between them. The length of the CDR3 is 15 residues. Germline values: CDR1 SGDLS, CDR2 YYNGEE. CDR3 residues: CASSPRRGADYEQYF. The CDR3, as DNA: TGTGCCAGCAGCCCCCGGCGGGGAGCCGACTACGAGCAGTACTTC. The full variable domain, rest sourced from reference TRBV9 and TRBJ2-7, is DSGVTQTPKHLITATGQRVTLRCSPRSGDLSVYWYQQSLDQGLQFLIQYYNGEERAKGNILERFSAQQFPDLHSELNLSSLELGDSALYFCASSPRRGADYEQYFGPGTRLTVT.

The chain employs TRBV3-1 (or the pseudogene TRBV3-2) and TRBJ1-2; tentative D call: TRBD1 (5 bases). Germline V gene data show CDR1 as LGHDT and CDR2 as YNNKEL (reference sequence). This CDR3 is built from 16 residues. With 1 base removed from V and 6 bases from J, the gap between germline ends came to 18 bases. The CDR3 nucleotides read TGTGCCAGCAGCCAAGTGGTTGGGGGTAGGGAGGATGGCTACACCTTC. Protein: CASSQVVGGREDGYTF.

V is TRBV24-1 and J is TRBJ2-1; D uncertain. Trimming took off 4 bases at V and 13 bases at J, with 4 bases between the two ends. This CDR3 has 9 amino acids. The germline gives CDR1 KGHDR, CDR2 SFDVKD. The CDR3 nucleotides are TGTGCCACCAGTGACCAACAGTTCTTC. This gives the protein CATSDQQFF.

The rearrangement joins TRBV30 to TRBJ1-1; the D is unclear. Deletions cut 5 bases from V and 5 bases from J, with 15 bases between. CDR1 is GTSNPN, CDR2 SVGIG, per germline (reference sequence). CDR3 length: 13 residues. The CDR3 protein is CAWGFLSETEAFF. The CDR3 DNA reads TGTGCCTGGGGGTTCCTCTCGGAGACTGAAGCTTTCTTT. Variable domain in full (rest from reference TRBV30 and TRBJ1-1): SQTIHQWPATLVQPVGSPLSLECTVEGTSNPNLYWYRQAAGRGLQLLFYSVGIGQISSEVPQNLSASRPQDRQFILSSKKLLLSDSGFYLCAWGFLSETEAFFGQGTRLTVV.

The rearrangement uses TRBV24-1 and TRBJ2-7, with TRBD1 matching 8 bases. CDR3 length: 16 amino acids. Germline V gives CDR1 KGHDR, CDR2 SFDVKD. Unmatched junction bases numbered 17, after V lost 9 bases and J lost 5 bases. For the CDR3, the DNA is TGTGCCACCTCCGGAAGTAGCGGACAGGGAAGACACGAGCAGTACTTC. Amino acids: CATSGSSGQGRHEQYF.

The V call is TRBV19, the J call TRBJ1-2; D call uncertain. This CDR3 is 14 amino acids long. Trimming took off 1 base at V and 3 bases at J, with 9 bases between the two ends. Germline V CDR1 and CDR2: LNHDA, SQIVND (reference sequence). The CDR3 DNA reads as TGTGCCAGTAGTATAGTTCCGGACTACTATGGCTACACCTTC. Translating it yields CASSIVPDYYGYTF.

V and J are TRBV27 and TRBJ2-7; possible D gene TRBD1, 6 bases. The V gene lost 2 bases and the J gene lost 3 bases, with 14 bases spanning the gap. Germline V gives CDR1 MNHEY, CDR2 SMNVEV (reference sequence). CDR3 length equals 15 residues. CDR3 protein: CASSLTGYLGYEQYF. In nucleotides, the CDR3 is TGTGCCAGCAGTTTAACAGGGTACCTAGGCTACGAGCAGTACTTC.

The V gene is TRBV19, the J gene TRBJ2-3; D is unresolved. The CDR3 length is 14 residues. Per germline, CDR1 LNHDA and CDR2 SQIVND (reference sequence). The germline V and J ends were trimmed by 3 bases and 4 bases, with 11 bases remaining between them. CDR3 sequence reads: CASSIPHIPDTQYF. The CDR3 nucleotides read TGTGCCAGTAGTATTCCCCACATCCCAGATACGCAGTATTTT.

This chain connects TRBV5-1 to TRBJ2-3; tentatively, D is TRBD1 (5 bases). Deletions cut 4 bases from V and 5 bases from J, with 8 bases between. Germline-derived CDR1 and CDR2 are SGHRS and YFSETQ. This CDR3 region has 12 residues. CDR3 sequence: CASSPTGDTQYF. The CDR3, as DNA: TGCGCCAGCAGCCCAACAGGAGATACGCAGTATTTT.

J is TRBJ2-4 and V is TRBV2; 8 nucleotides align to TRBD1. V trimming: 9 bases; J trimming: 1 base; junction bases outside the gene matches: 5. The CDR3 consists of 14 residues. From germline, CDR1 is SNHLY and CDR2 FYNNEI. Here the CDR3 reads CASGQGVAKNIQYF. CDR3 bases: TGTGCCAGTGGACAGGGCGTTGCCAAAAACATTCAGTACTTC.

The chain employs TRBV24-1 and TRBJ2-7, with a weak D call TRBD2 (5 bases). This CDR3 comprises 13 residues. CDR1 and CDR2 from the germline V gene are KGHDR and SFDVKD. Trimming pared 4 bases from V and 4 bases from J, leaving 10 bases between. CDR3 DNA sequence: TGTGCCACCAGTGACGGGGTCTCTTACGAGCAGTACTTC. This encodes CATSDGVSYEQYF.

The rearrangement links TRBV28 to TRBJ1-1; D gene ambiguous. Trimming pared 5 bases from V and 1 base from J, leaving 8 bases between. The CDR3 consists of 13 residues. Germline loops: CDR1 MDHEN, CDR2 SYDVKM. The CDR3 protein is CASSPYKNTEAFF. The CDR3 DNA reads TGTGCCAGCAGTCCGTATAAGAACACTGAAGCTTTCTTT.

V usage is TRBV7-3 and J usage is TRBJ1-1; no clear D. The CDR3 runs 13 residues. Germline CDR1 and CDR2: SGHTA and FQGTGA. Trimming took 2 bases from V and 4 from J, leaving 8 bases between them. In DNA, the CDR3 is TGTGCCAGCAGCTTACGGGAGGGCACTGAAGCTTTCTTT. Protein sequence: CASSLREGTEAFF.

The V and J genes are TRBV12-3 or TRBV12-4 and TRBJ2-1; D gene unclear. CDR3 length: 12 residues. The V and J ends lost 5 bases and 8 bases respectively, with 10 bases between them. Here the CDR3 DNA reads TGTGCCAGCAGTGCTCTAAGCGATGAGCAGTTCTTC. Its translation is CASSALSDEQFF.

The V call is TRBV5-6, the J call TRBJ2-6, with a weak D call TRBD2 (6 bases). CDR1 and CDR2 from the germline V gene are SGHDT and YYEEEE. This CDR3 has 15 amino acids. V was shortened by 5 bases and J by 0 bases, with 9 bases between the two germline ends. CDR3 bases: TGTGCCAGCAGAGCGGGCATCTCTGGGGCCAACGTCCTGACTTTC. It codes for CASRAGISGANVLTF.

This clone appeared a few times. This chain links TRBV14 with TRBJ2-7, with TRBD2 as a possible D gene (5 bases). Trimming pared 1 base from V and 9 bases from J, leaving 13 bases between. Germline values: CDR1 SGHDN, CDR2 FVKESK. The CDR3 totals 13 residues. The CDR3 bases are TGTGCCAGCAGCCAAGTCTCGCGAGAGGGGCAGTACTTC. Translating it yields CASSQVSREGQYF. The full variable domain, completed using reference TRBV14 and TRBJ2-7, is EAGVTQFPSHSVIEKGQTVTLRCDPISGHDNLYWYRRVMGKEIKFLLHFVKESKQDESGMPNNRFLAERTGGTYSTLKVQPAELEDSGVYFCASSQVSREGQYFGPGTRLTVT.

The chain has TRBV7-8 and TRBJ2-2, with TRBD1 matching 8 bases. This CDR3 is 16 amino acids long. J gave up 5 bases and V 0 bases, and 5 bases lay outside the gene matches. CDR1 SGHVS and CDR2 FQNEAQ come from the germline V gene. CDR3 nucleotide sequence: TGTGCCAGCAGCTTAGCTCAGGGGGCACGGACCGGGGAGCTGTTTTTT. Its translation: CASSLAQGARTGELFF. Complete variable domain (other parts from reference TRBV7-8 and TRBJ2-2): GAGVSQSPRYKVAKRGQDVALRCDPISGHVSLFWYQQALGQGPEFLTYFQNEAQLDKSGLPSDRFFAERPEGSVSTLKIQRTQQEDSAVYLCASSLAQGARTGELFFGEGSRLTVL.

The V call is TRBV5-1, the J call TRBJ2-1; TRBD2 agrees at 8 bases. CDR1 is SGHRS and CDR2 is YFSETQ in the germline V gene. The J segment lost 2 bases and the V segment lost 0 bases, leaving 13 bases of the junction unmatched. The CDR3 loop spans 19 amino acids. CDR3 sequence reads: CASSLDRHRASGPYNEQFF. The CDR3 nucleotides read TGCGCCAGCAGCTTGGACAGGCACCGGGCTAGCGGGCCCTACAATGAGCAGTTCTTC.